This paragraph reports one T cell receptor beta chain. Antigen: not known. These data come from a study of graft-versus-host responses after intestinal transplantation. Study context: Following induction with anti-thymocyte globulin, all recipients were given tacrolimus and steroids for about 3 years.

Losses at the gene ends were 7 bases for V and 1 base for J; bases not matched to a gene: 6. CDR3 length: 13 residues. From germline, CDR1 is SQVTM and CDR2 ANQGSEA. The protocol was immunoSEQ multiplex PCR, while the TCRdb copy is restricted to in-frame clones and leaves out a portion. The table records 65,000 to 100,000 clones, 92% of them present only once. The sequence was collected from a human donor who was the organ donor for an intestinal transplant. This specimen consisted of unstimulated CD8+ T cells sorted from spleen or lymph node cells, obtained before transplant. The genes are TRBV29-1 and TRBJ2-5, with TRBD1 matching 7 bases. This CDR3 is CSAAGQAQETQYF. The CDR3 DNA is TGCAGCGCCGCTGGACAGGCCCAAGAGACCCAGTACTTC.